The 12 T cell receptor beta chains reported below all come from one sample, sequenced in a study of CD8 T cells in acute hepatitis C reinfection. Time point of the sample: naive CD8 control sorted from an acute-time-point sample. Some clones are missing from TCRdb's copy, which holds only in-frame ones; the method was immunoSEQ multiplex PCR. The table includes around 34,000 clones, about 87% detected once. The specimen was naive CD8+ T cells from PBMCs. The source is a young man with chronic hepatitis C.

The rearrangement joins TRBV7-8 to TRBJ2-2; TRBD1 or TRBD2 may be the D gene (5 bases each). The CDR3 runs 15 residues. V was clipped by 5 bases and J by 4 bases, with 14 bases between them. Germline CDR1 is SGHVS and CDR2 is FQNEAQ. CDR3 DNA: TGTGCCAGCAGCCCCCCCGAGGGGAGCACCGGGGAGCTGTTTTTT. It codes for CASSPPEGSTGELFF.

The CDR3 region has the DNA TGTGCCAGCTCACAGGGGGCTGGCTACACCTTC. It specifies CASSQGAGYTF. V usage is TRBV19 and J usage is TRBJ1-2, with TRBD1 matching 9 bases. The V gene's germline CDR1 is LNHDA and CDR2 SQIVND (reference sequence). CDR3 length equals 11 residues. Trimming cost V 9 bases and J 7 bases; bases outside gene matches: 3. The whole variable domain, filled in from reference TRBV19 and TRBJ1-2, reads DGGITQSPKYLFRKEGQNVTLSCEQNLNHDAMYWYRQDPGQGLRLIYYSQIVNDFQKGDIAEGYSVSREKKESFPLTVTSAQKNPTAFYLCASSQGAGYTFGSGTRLTVV.

V is TRBV19 and J is TRBJ2-1; weak D call: TRBD2 (6 bases). V dropped 5 bases and J dropped 5 bases, with 13 bases sitting between them. CDR1 is LNHDA and CDR2 is SQIVND in the germline V gene (reference sequence). This CDR3 has 14 amino acids. In DNA form, the CDR3 reads TGTGCCAGTAGTGCTAGCGTTGGTGACAATGAGCAGTTCTTC. The encoded protein is CASSASVGDNEQFF. Based on the CDR3 plus reference TRBV19 and TRBJ2-1, the full variable domain is DGGITQSPKYLFRKEGQNVTLSCEQNLNHDAMYWYRQDPGQGLRLIYYSQIVNDFQKGDIAEGYSVSREKKESFPLTVTSAQKNPTAFYLCASSASVGDNEQFFGPGTRLTVL.

The chain recombines TRBV9 with TRBJ1-1; 9 bases agree with TRBD1. The CDR3 is made up of 15 amino acids. V was pared by 4 bases and J by 4 bases, with 8 bases of the junction left unmatched. Germline CDR1 reads SGDLS; CDR2 reads YYNGEE. The CDR3 sequence is CASSPRDRVSTEAFF. CDR3 sequence (DNA): TGTGCCAGCAGCCCGAGGGACAGGGTGAGCACTGAAGCTTTCTTT.

This rearrangement joins TRBV7-3 to TRBJ2-3; D is undetermined. The CDR3 totals 15 residues. Germline V gene data show CDR1 as SGHTA and CDR2 as FQGTGA. Trimming cost V 2 bases and J 0 bases, with 9 bases left between them. The CDR3 DNA reads as TGTGCCAGCAGCTTAGGGTCCAGCAGCACAGATACGCAGTATTTT. Translating it yields CASSLGSSSTDTQYF.

This clone was picked up a small number of times. The chain couples TRBV15 to TRBJ1-1; a possible D gene is TRBD1 (5 bases). The CDR3 has 13 residues. V was pared by 3 bases and J by 1 base, with 6 bases between. Germline V gene sequence: CDR1 LNHNV, CDR2 YYDKDF (reference sequence). The CDR3 loop is CATSRRGNTEAFF. DNA for the CDR3: TGTGCCACCAGCAGGAGGGGGAACACTGAAGCTTTCTTT.

J is TRBJ2-7 and V is TRBV6-6; D unclear. Looked up from germline, CDR1 is MNHNY and CDR2 is SVGAGI (reference sequence). The V and J ends lost 0 bases and 2 bases respectively, with 14 bases between them. The CDR3 is made up of 16 amino acids. CDR3 DNA: TGTGCCAGCAGTTACTCCCGGGCCCTGAACGCCTACGAGCAGTACTTC. It codes for CASSYSRALNAYEQYF.

The rearrangement uses TRBV30 and TRBJ2-7; no reliable D call. This CDR3 spans 11 amino acids. Per germline, CDR1 GTSNPN and CDR2 SVGIG (reference sequence). V was trimmed by 4 bases and J by 2 bases, leaving 6 bases between them. CDR3 in amino acids: CAWILTYEQYF. In DNA form, the CDR3 reads TGTGCCTGGATCCTTACCTACGAGCAGTACTTC.

This chain connects TRBV9 to TRBJ2-1, with unresolved D. The CDR3 spans 13 residues. Trimming left V 0 bases short and J 10 bases short, with 11 bases between. Germline V CDR1 and CDR2: SGDLS, YYNGEE. CDR3 in amino acids: CASSVGERAEQFF. CDR3 in DNA: TGTGCCAGCAGCGTAGGAGAAAGGGCCGAGCAGTTCTTC.

This rearrangement joins TRBV19 to TRBJ1-1; no firm D call. The germline V and J ends were trimmed by 0 bases and 1 base, with 6 bases remaining between them. From germline, CDR1 is LNHDA and CDR2 SQIVND (reference sequence). The CDR3 runs to 14 residues. The CDR3 DNA reads TGTGCCAGTAGTATAGATCCGCCGAACACTGAAGCTTTCTTT. Its protein product is CASSIDPPNTEAFF.

CDR3 loop: CASSVVSGSGNEQFF. The CDR3, as DNA: TGTGCCAGCAGCGTAGTTAGCGGGAGCGGTAATGAGCAGTTCTTC. The chain couples TRBV9 to TRBJ2-1; 9 bases align to TRBD2. J lost 7 bases, V lost 0 bases, and 5 bases had no gene match. Germline V gene lookup returns CDR1 SGDLS and CDR2 YYNGEE. The CDR3 extends over 15 amino acids.

This chain joins TRBV9 and TRBJ2-5, with D uncertain. The germline V gene has CDR1 SGDLS and CDR2 YYNGEE. V was cut by 4 bases and J by 1 base, with 14 bases left in between. This CDR3 is 15 amino acids long. The CDR3 nucleotides read TGTGCCAGCAGCCTAGACGGGTCCCCCCAAGAGACCCAGTACTTC. Its protein product is CASSLDGSPQETQYF.